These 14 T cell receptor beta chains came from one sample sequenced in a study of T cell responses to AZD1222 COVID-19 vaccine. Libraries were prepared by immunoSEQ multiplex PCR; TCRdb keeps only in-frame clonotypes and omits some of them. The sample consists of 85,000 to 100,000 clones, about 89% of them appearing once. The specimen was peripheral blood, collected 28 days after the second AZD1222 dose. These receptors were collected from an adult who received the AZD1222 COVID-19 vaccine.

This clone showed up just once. The CDR3 DNA reads as TGTGCCAGCAGCTCGACAGGCACAGATACGCAGTATTTT. Translated: CASSSTGTDTQYF. The chain has TRBV12-3 or TRBV12-4 and TRBJ2-3; TRBD1 might be the D (5 bases). This CDR3 region has 13 residues. V lost 6 bases and J 1 base, leaving 8 bases between the germline ends.

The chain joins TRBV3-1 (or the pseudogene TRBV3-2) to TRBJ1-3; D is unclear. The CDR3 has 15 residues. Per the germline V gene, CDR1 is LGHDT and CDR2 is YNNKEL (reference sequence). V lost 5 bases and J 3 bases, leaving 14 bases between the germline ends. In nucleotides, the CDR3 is TGTGCCAGCAGCGCTTCGGAGGGCTTTGGAAACACCATATATTTT. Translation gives CASSASEGFGNTIYF.

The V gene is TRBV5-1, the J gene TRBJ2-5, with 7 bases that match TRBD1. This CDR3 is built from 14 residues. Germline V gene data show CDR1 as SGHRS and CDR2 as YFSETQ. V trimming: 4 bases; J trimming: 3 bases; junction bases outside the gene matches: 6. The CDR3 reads CASSLTGAEETQYF. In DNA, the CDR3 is TGCGCCAGCAGCCTTACAGGGGCGGAAGAGACCCAGTACTTC. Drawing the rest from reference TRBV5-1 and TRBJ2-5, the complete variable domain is KAGVTQTPRYLIKTRGQQVTLSCSPISGHRSVSWYQQTPGQGLQFLFEYFSETQRNKGNFPGRFSGRQFSNSRSEMNVSTLELGDSALYLCASSLTGAEETQYFGPGTRLLVL.

CDR3 region: CASRTGTGDQPQHF. CDR3 DNA sequence: TGTGCCAGCAGAACCGGGACAGGGGACCAGCCCCAGCATTTT. The V and J genes are TRBV6-5 and TRBJ1-5, with 10 bases matching TRBD1. V shed 6 bases, J shed 7 bases, and the junction held 6 bases outside the gene matches. Germline-derived CDR1 and CDR2 are MNHEY and SVGAGI. The CDR3 spans 14 residues.

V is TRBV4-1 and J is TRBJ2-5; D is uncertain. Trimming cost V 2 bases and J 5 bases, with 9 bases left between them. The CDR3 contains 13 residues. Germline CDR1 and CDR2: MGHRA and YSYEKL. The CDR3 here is CASSQWRTETQYF. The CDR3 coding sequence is TGCGCCAGCAGCCAATGGCGCACTGAGACCCAGTACTTC.

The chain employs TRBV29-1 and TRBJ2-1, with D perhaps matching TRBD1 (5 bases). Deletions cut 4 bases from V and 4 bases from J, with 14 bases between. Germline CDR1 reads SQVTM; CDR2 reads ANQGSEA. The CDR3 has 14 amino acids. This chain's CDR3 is CSVVRTTIYNEQFF. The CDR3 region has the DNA TGCAGCGTTGTTCGGACAACTATATACAATGAGCAGTTCTTC.

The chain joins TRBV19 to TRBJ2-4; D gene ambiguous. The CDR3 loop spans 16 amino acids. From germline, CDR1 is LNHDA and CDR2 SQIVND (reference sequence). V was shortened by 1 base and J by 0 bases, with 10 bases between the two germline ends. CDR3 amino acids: CASSIVGSLAKNIQYF. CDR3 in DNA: TGTGCCAGTAGTATAGTTGGCAGTCTAGCCAAAAACATTCAGTACTTC.

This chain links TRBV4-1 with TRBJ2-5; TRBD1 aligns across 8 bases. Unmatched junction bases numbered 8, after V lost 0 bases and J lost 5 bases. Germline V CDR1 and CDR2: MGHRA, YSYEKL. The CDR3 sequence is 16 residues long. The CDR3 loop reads CASSQDQGARVETQYF. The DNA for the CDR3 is TGCGCCAGCAGCCAAGACCAGGGGGCTAGGGTGGAGACCCAGTACTTC.

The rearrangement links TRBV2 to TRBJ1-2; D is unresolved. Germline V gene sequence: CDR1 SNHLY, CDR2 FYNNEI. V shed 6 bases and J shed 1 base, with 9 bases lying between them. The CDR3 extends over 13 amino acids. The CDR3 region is CASSSDGNYGYTF. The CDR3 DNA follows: TGTGCCAGCAGCTCGGACGGTAACTATGGCTACACCTTC.

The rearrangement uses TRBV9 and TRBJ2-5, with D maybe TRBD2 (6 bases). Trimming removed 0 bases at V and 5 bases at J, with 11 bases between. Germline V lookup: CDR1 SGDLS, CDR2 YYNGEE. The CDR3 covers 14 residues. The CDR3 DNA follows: TGTGCCAGCAGCGTAGAGGCGGGGTATGAGACCCAGTACTTC. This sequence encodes CASSVEAGYETQYF.

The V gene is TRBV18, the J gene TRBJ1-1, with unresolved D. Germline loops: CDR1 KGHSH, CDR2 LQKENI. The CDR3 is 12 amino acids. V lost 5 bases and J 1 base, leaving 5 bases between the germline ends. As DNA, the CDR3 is TGTGCCAGCTCAAACGCGAACACTGAAGCTTTCTTT. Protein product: CASSNANTEAFF.

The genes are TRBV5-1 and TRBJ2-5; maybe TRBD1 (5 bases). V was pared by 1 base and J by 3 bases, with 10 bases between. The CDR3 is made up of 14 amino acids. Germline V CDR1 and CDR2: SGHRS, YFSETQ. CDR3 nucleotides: TGCGCCAGCAGCTTGTCAGGGCAGGAAGAGACCCAGTACTTC. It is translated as CASSLSGQEETQYF.

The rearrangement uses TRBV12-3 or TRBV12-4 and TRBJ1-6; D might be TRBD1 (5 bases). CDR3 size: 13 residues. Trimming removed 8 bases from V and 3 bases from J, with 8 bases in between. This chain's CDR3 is CASGTGYNSPLHF. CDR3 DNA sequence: TGTGCCAGCGGGACCGGCTATAATTCACCCCTCCACTTT.

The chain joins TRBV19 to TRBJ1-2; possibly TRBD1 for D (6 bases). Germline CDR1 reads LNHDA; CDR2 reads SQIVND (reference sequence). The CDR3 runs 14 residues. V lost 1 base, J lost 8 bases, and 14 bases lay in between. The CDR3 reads CASSIVNRDDGYTF. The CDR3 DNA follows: TGTGCCAGTAGTATAGTTAACAGGGATGACGGCTACACCTTC.